This is a list of T cell receptor beta chains from one sample in a study of T cell responses to AZD1222 COVID-19 vaccine. TCRdb's table, derived via immunoSEQ multiplex PCR, lists solely in-frame clones and lacks some. The sample shows 85,000 to 100,000 clones, roughly 80% of them seen only once. Specimen: peripheral blood, collected on day 0 of AZD1222 vaccination. Receptor source: an adult in good health. CDR3s include the opening cysteine and the closing phenylalanine or tryptophan. D genes are given only for firm matches. Clone size, where shown, is once, few, many, or a class for clones that have expanded.

V	D	J	size	DNA	CDR3
TRBV2	TRBD2	TRBJ2-3	NA	TGTGCCAGCAGCCAATTAGCGGGAGCCTCAGATACGCAGTATTTT	CASSQLAGASDTQYF
TRBV5-1	NA	TRBJ2-5	NA	TGCGCCAGCAGCTTGGACCCGGGACCTTTCGAGACCCAGTACTTC	CASSLDPGPFETQYF
TRBV5-4	NA	TRBJ2-6	NA	TGTGCCAGCGCTATAGGGCCCTCTGGGGCCAACGTCCTGACTTTC	CASAIGPSGANVLTF
TRBV30	TRBD1	TRBJ2-3	NA	TGTGCCTGCGACAGGGGTGAGGGAGATACGCAGTATTTT	CACDRGEGDTQYF
TRBV3-1/TRBV3-2	NA	TRBJ1-5	NA	TGTGCCAGCAGCCAAGATACGAGCTTTGGTCAGCCCCAGCATTTT	CASSQDTSFGQPQHF
TRBV7-9	NA	TRBJ2-1	NA	TGTGCCAGCAGCTTAGACGGCGGGCCCTACAATGAGCAGTTCTTC	CASSLDGGPYNEQFF
TRBV3-1/TRBV3-2	NA	TRBJ1-5	many	TGTGCCAGCAGCCACATCCTGGGGGGACACTTTCTTTATCAGCCCCAGCATTTT	CASSHILGGHFLYQPQHF
TRBV18	TRBD2	TRBJ2-3	NA	TGTGCCAGCTCCCTGTGGACTAGCGGGAGGGATACGCAGTATTTT	CASSLWTSGRDTQYF
TRBV6-5	TRBD1	TRBJ1-3	NA	TGTGCCAGCAGATCAGGGGGCAGCTCTGGAAACACCATATATTTT	CASRSGGSSGNTIYF
TRBV18	TRBD2	TRBJ2-3	NA	TGTGCGACTAGCGGAAACACAGATACGCAGTATTTT	CATSGNTDTQYF
TRBV3-1/TRBV3-2	NA	TRBJ1-4	NA	TGTGCCAGCAGCCAAGGGCCCGGAGGGGAAAAACTGTTTTTT	CASSQGPGGEKLFF
TRBV7-6	NA	TRBJ1-5	NA	TGTGCCAGCAGCTTCTGGGGGCACGAAGGAAATCAGCCCCAGCATTTT	CASSFWGHEGNQPQHF
TRBV12-3/TRBV12-4	NA	TRBJ1-6	NA	TGTGCCAGCAGTTTGACTCATTCACCCCTCCACTTT	CASSLTHSPLHF
TRBV19	NA	TRBJ2-5	once	TGTGCCAGTAGTATAGGTCTAGCCGATCTAACCCAGTACTTC	CASSIGLADLTQYF
TRBV6-5	NA	TRBJ2-2	NA	TGTGCCAGCAGAAAGGACACTTCCACCGGGGAGCTGTTTTTT	CASRKDTSTGELFF
TRBV5-4	TRBD1	TRBJ1-2	NA	TGTGCCAGCAGCCAGGGCGGACAGGGGGCCTATGGCTACACCTTC	CASSQGGQGAYGYTF
TRBV11-3	NA	TRBJ1-1	NA	TGTGCCAGCAGCTTAGATCGCGGCAGGGGACCAGCTTTCTTT	CASSLDRGRGPAFF
TRBV28	TRBD1	TRBJ2-3	medium-sized	TGTGCCAGCAGTTCCAACAGGGGGCGTTTGACAGATACGCAGTATTTT	CASSSNRGRLTDTQYF
TRBV28	TRBD2	TRBJ2-5	NA	TGTGCCAGCAGTTTAGCGGGAGGGGAGACCCAGTACTTC	CASSLAGGETQYF
TRBV7-2	NA	TRBJ2-7	NA	TGTGCCAGCAGCTTAACTTACTATAGGTCCTACGAGCAGTACTTC	CASSLTYYRSYEQYF
TRBV28	NA	TRBJ1-2	NA	TGTGCCAGCAGTTTCGGCAGTTCTAACTATGGCTACACCTTC	CASSFGSSNYGYTF
TRBV5-5	NA	TRBJ2-7	NA	TGTGCCAGCAGCTCTGTTCCCTCCTACGAGCAGTACTTC	CASSSVPSYEQYF
TRBV2	NA	TRBJ1-1	NA	TGTGCCAGCAGTGATGGAGGACCGGGTACTGAAGCTTTCTTT	CASSDGGPGTEAFF
TRBV10-3	TRBD1	TRBJ1-5	NA	TGTGCCATCAGTAGGGACAGAGGGAGCAATCAACCCCAGCATTTT	CAISRDRGSNQPQHF
TRBV5-5	NA	TRBJ1-5	NA	TGTGCCAGCAGCTTGTTGATGGGTCTGGGCAATCAGCCCCAGCATTTT	CASSLLMGLGNQPQHF
TRBV6-1	NA	TRBJ1-1	NA	TGTGCCAGCAGTGAACATTTGAACACTGAAGCTTTCTTT	CASSEHLNTEAFF
TRBV3-1/TRBV3-2	NA	TRBJ1-2	NA	TGTGCCAGCAGCCAAGGGGTACAGGGAGACTATGGCTACACCTTC	CASSQGVQGDYGYTF
TRBV5-1	NA	TRBJ2-2	few	TGCGCCAGCAGCTTGGTCCAGAACACCGGGGAGCTGTTTTTT	CASSLVQNTGELFF
TRBV27	NA	TRBJ2-7	once	TGTGCCAGCAGAAGAGCGGGACACTCCTACGAGCAGTACTTC	CASRRAGHSYEQYF
TRBV7-2	NA	TRBJ1-5	NA	TGTGCCAGCAGCTTAGGGGGCGACCAGCCCCAGCATTTT	CASSLGGDQPQHF
TRBV9	NA	TRBJ2-7	many	TGTGCCAGCAGCGTACAGGGAGTGCCCTACGAGCAGTACTTC	CASSVQGVPYEQYF
TRBV6-5	NA	TRBJ2-7	NA	TGTGCCAGCAGCTATGACAACCGAGCCTACGAGCAGTACTTC	CASSYDNRAYEQYF
TRBV27	TRBD1	TRBJ1-6	once	TGTGCCAGCAACCCCAGACAGGGGGCGAATTCACCCCTCCACTTT	CASNPRQGANSPLHF
TRBV10-3	NA	TRBJ1-5	once	TGTGCCATCAGTGATGGCAGGATGGACCAGCCCCAGCATTTT	CAISDGRMDQPQHF
TRBV27	NA	TRBJ2-7	NA	TGTGCCAGCAGTTCAAGCGCGTCCTACGAGCAGTACTTC	CASSSSASYEQYF
TRBV19	TRBD2	TRBJ2-6	NA	TGTGCCAGTAGCCCGGGGGGTTACTCTGGGGCCAACGTCCTGACTTTC	CASSPGGYSGANVLTF
TRBV7-2	NA	TRBJ1-4	few	TGTGCCAGCAGCTTGAACAGGGTTGGGGAACTGTTTTTT	CASSLNRVGELFF
TRBV6-5	NA	TRBJ2-7	NA	TGTGCCAGCAGTACCTCGAGGAACTACGAGCAGTACTTC	CASSTSRNYEQYF
TRBV5-1	TRBD2	TRBJ2-7	NA	TGCGCCAGCACTCGGACTAGCGAGTCCTACGAGCAGTACTTC	CASTRTSESYEQYF
TRBV3-1/TRBV3-2	NA	TRBJ1-1	NA	TGTGCCAGCAGCCAAGGGGGCAGGGACCTCACTGAAGCTTTCTTT	CASSQGGRDLTEAFF
TRBV25-1	TRBD2	TRBJ2-3	many	TGTGCCAGCAGAAGGACTAGCGAGGCAGATACGCAGTATTTT	CASRRTSEADTQYF
TRBV27	TRBD2	TRBJ2-1	NA	TGTGCCAGCCGAGATAGCGGGAGGGCCTACAATGAGCAGTTCTTC	CASRDSGRAYNEQFF
TRBV7-9	NA	TRBJ1-2	NA	TGTGCCAGCAGCTTATCCGTGGTGTCTGGCTACACCTTC	CASSLSVVSGYTF
TRBV5-1	NA	TRBJ2-7	NA	TGCGCCAGCAGCTTGGGTACAGCTATCCCTACCTCCTACGAGCAGTACTTC	CASSLGTAIPTSYEQYF
TRBV27	TRBD1	TRBJ2-4	few	TGTGCCAGCAGTTCCCCCTCAGGACAGGAAAACATTCAGTACTTC	CASSSPSGQENIQYF
TRBV5-1	NA	TRBJ2-7	NA	TGCGCCAGCAGCTCATCTCGGGACCCACCCTACGAGCAGTACTTC	CASSSSRDPPYEQYF
TRBV5-1	TRBD1	TRBJ1-1	NA	TGCGCCAGCAGCGATACCGGGACAGGGGGCACTGAAGCTTTCTTT	CASSDTGTGGTEAFF
TRBV10-1	NA	TRBJ2-3	NA	TGCGCCAGCAGTGATTCACAGAGCTTCACAGATACGCAGTATTTT	CASSDSQSFTDTQYF
TRBV4-1	NA	TRBJ1-1	NA	TGCGCCAGCAGCCAAGAGTGGGGTCAGACAGTCATGAACACTGAAGCTTTCTTT	CASSQEWGQTVMNTEAFF
TRBV7-9	TRBD2	TRBJ2-2	once	TGTGCCAGCAGCTTTCCCGCCGGACTAGCGGGAGGAAGCGACGGGGAGCTGTTTTTT	CASSFPAGLAGGSDGELFF
TRBV18	NA	TRBJ2-5	NA	TGTGCCAGCTCACCGGCTAGCCGATCCGAGACCCAGTACTTC	CASSPASRSETQYF
TRBV19	TRBD2	TRBJ2-3	NA	TGTGCCAGTACCCGGACTAGCGGGAGGGGCCCAGATACGCAGTATTTT	CASTRTSGRGPDTQYF
TRBV20-1	TRBD1	TRBJ2-1	NA	TGCAGTGCTAGTGGGGATGATGGACAGGGGAGCTCCTACAATGAGCAGTTCTTC	CSASGDDGQGSSYNEQFF
TRBV10-3	TRBD1	TRBJ2-7	NA	TGTGCCATCAGTGACGGGACAGGTGCCTCCTACGAGCAGTACTTC	CAISDGTGASYEQYF
TRBV7-8	NA	TRBJ2-7	NA	TGTGCCAGCAGCTTAGTTTTGGTACAGTCGAGCGAGCAGTACTTC	CASSLVLVQSSEQYF